This TCR beta chain was identified during a study of blood T cell repertoires in COVID-19. Study-wide background: The United States, Italy and Spain were the sources of the acute and convalescent COVID-19 samples. In each case, the material was cDNA or gDNA derived from T cells, B-cell-depleted T cells, or PBMCs.

Germline V gene data show CDR1 as SNHLY and CDR2 as FYNNEI. The CDR3 loop spans 13 amino acids. V was pared by 6 bases and J by 7 bases, with 12 bases between. Enrolment of Seattle patients took place during active infection, and they were followed longitudinally. Sequencing was performed with immunoSEQ multiplex PCR; in TCRdb, only in-frame clones are kept and a portion is missing. The sample yields approximately 500,000 clones, 89% seen once. Sequences were obtained from peripheral blood. The TCR sequence derives from a man aged 18 to 29 with COVID-19, enrolled during active disease. The chain joins TRBV2 to TRBJ2-2; weak D call: TRBD2 (5 bases). Here the CDR3 reads CASRKGVYGELFF. Here the CDR3 DNA reads TGTGCCAGCAGGAAGGGAGTTTACGGGGAGCTGTTTTTT.